These 20 T cell receptor beta chains originate from one sample sequenced in a study of blood T cell repertoires in COVID-19. Profiling relied on immunoSEQ multiplex PCR, and the TCRdb table lists in-frame clones only, not all of them. The sample lists around 260,000 clones, over 70% occurring once. The sample taken for sequencing was peripheral blood. The source of these receptors is a woman in her thirties or forties who had recovered from COVID-19.

The V call is TRBV4-1, the J call TRBJ1-4; D possibly corresponds to TRBD1 (5 bases). Trimming left V 0 bases short and J 8 bases short, with 13 bases between. Germline V gene data show CDR1 as MGHRA and CDR2 as YSYEKL. This CDR3 spans 15 amino acids. CDR3 region: CASSQDGRGGEKLFF. CDR3 sequence (DNA): TGCGCCAGCAGCCAAGATGGGAGGGGCGGGGAAAAACTGTTTTTT.

The rearrangement joins TRBV5-5 to TRBJ2-6; no reliable D call. CDR3 size: 16 residues. The V end lost 0 bases, the J end lost 0 bases, and 7 bases lay between the germline ends. Germline V CDR1 and CDR2: SGHKS, YYEKEE (reference sequence). The CDR3 loop reads CASSLGHHSGANVLTF. CDR3 coding DNA: TGTGCCAGCAGCTTGGGACACCACTCTGGGGCCAACGTCCTGACTTTC. The whole variable domain, remainder taken from reference TRBV5-5 and TRBJ2-6, is DAGVTQSPTHLIKTRGQQVTLRCSPISGHKSVSWYQQVLGQGPQFIFQYYEKEERGRGNFPDRFSARQFPNYSSELNVNALLLGDSALYLCASSLGHHSGANVLTFGAGSRLTVL.

The V and J genes are TRBV5-1 and TRBJ2-3; 7 bases are a match to TRBD2. Trimming at V came to 6 bases and at J to 0 bases, leaving 4 bases not matched to a gene. The CDR3 has 14 amino acids. The V gene's germline CDR1 is SGHRS and CDR2 YFSETQ. The CDR3 loop is CASTGGISTDTQYF. The CDR3 DNA reads as TGCGCCAGCACCGGGGGGATCAGCACAGATACGCAGTATTTT.

J is TRBJ2-2 and V is TRBV7-2; D possibly corresponds to TRBD2 (5 bases). The CDR3 is 17 amino acids. The V gene lost 3 bases and the J gene lost 3 bases, with 17 bases spanning the gap. Germline values: CDR1 SGHTA, CDR2 FQGNSA. CDR3 region: CASSLTSPRAYTGELFF. In DNA, the CDR3 is TGTGCCAGCAGCTTGACCTCCCCGCGGGCCTACACCGGGGAGCTGTTTTTT. The full variable domain, its missing parts supplied by reference TRBV7-2 and TRBJ2-2, is GAGVSQSPSNKVTEKGKDVELRCDPISGHTALYWYRQSLGQGLEFLIYFQGNSAPDKSGLPSDRFSAERTGGSVSTLTIQRTQQEDSAVYLCASSLTSPRAYTGELFFGEGSRLTVL.

The chain has TRBV9 and TRBJ1-3; TRBD1 aligns across 7 bases. Germline CDR1 is SGDLS and CDR2 is YYNGEE. After removal of 1 base from V and 2 bases from J, the junction contained 0 bases not matched to a gene. The CDR3 spans 14 residues. Here the CDR3 DNA reads TGTGCCAGCAGCGTACAGGGGGCTGGAAACACCATATATTTT. Translating it yields CASSVQGAGNTIYF.

This clone appeared a few times. The J gene is TRBJ1-1, the V gene TRBV6-6; D gene uncertain. Trimming pared 0 bases from V and 11 bases from J, leaving 19 bases between. CDR1 is MNHNY, CDR2 SVGAGI, per germline (reference sequence). This CDR3 is built from 15 residues. CDR3 DNA sequence: TGTGCCAGCAGTTACTCTCCTGCAACCCAAGGAGGGGCTTTCTTT. This sequence encodes CASSYSPATQGGAFF.

V and J are TRBV15 and TRBJ2-5; perhaps TRBD1 as D (5 bases). This CDR3 has 13 residues. Germline CDR1 is LNHNV and CDR2 is YYDKDF (reference sequence). V was pared by 8 bases and J by 3 bases, with 13 bases between. The CDR3 DNA follows: TGTGCCACCGAAAGGGCCAGGGAAGAGACCCAGTACTTC. This translates into CATERAREETQYF.

This clone showed up just a few times. The CDR3 DNA is TGTGCCAGTAGTATATCGGGGGTTAATGAAAAACTGTTTTTT. This encodes CASSISGVNEKLFF. The genes are TRBV19 and TRBJ1-4; the D gene is possibly TRBD1 (5 bases). V lost 2 bases to trimming and J lost 4 bases, with 8 bases between them. There are 14 residues in the CDR3. Germline V gene lookup returns CDR1 LNHDA and CDR2 SQIVND (reference sequence).

This chain links TRBV9 with TRBJ2-1, with 10 bases aligning to TRBD2. The CDR3 runs to 17 residues. J was trimmed by 4 bases and V by 3 bases; bases with no gene match: 10. Per germline, CDR1 SGDLS and CDR2 YYNGEE. The CDR3 nucleotides read TGTGCCAGCAGCGAATCCCTTACTAGCGGGGCTTACAATGAGCAGTTCTTC. Residues: CASSESLTSGAYNEQFF.

This chain links TRBV7-8 with TRBJ1-2, with 7 bases aligning to TRBD1. The CDR3 spans 13 residues. CDR1 SGHVS and CDR2 FQNEAQ come from the germline V gene. The ends lost 1 base at V and 8 bases at J; junction bases unmatched: 4. CDR3 residues: CASSLGQGYGYTF. The CDR3 region has the DNA TGTGCCAGCAGCTTAGGACAGGGTTACGGCTACACCTTC.

As DNA, the CDR3 is TGTGCCAGCACCGTGAGGGTGCACAATGAGCAGTTCTTC. Protein sequence: CASTVRVHNEQFF. V gene TRBV5-8 combines with J gene TRBJ2-1, with a tentative D call TRBD2 (5 bases). The ends were cut back, 6 bases at V and 5 bases at J, with 12 bases in the middle. Germline V CDR1 and CDR2: SGHTS, YDEGEE. The CDR3 sequence is 13 residues long. The full variable domain, its missing parts supplied by reference TRBV5-8 and TRBJ2-1, is EAGVTQSPTHLIKTRGQQATLRCSPISGHTSVYWYQQALGLGLQFLLWYDEGEERNRGNFPPRFSGRQFPNYSSELNVNALELEDSALYLCASTVRVHNEQFFGPGTRLTVL.

The J gene is TRBJ1-2, the V gene TRBV20-1, with TRBD1 matching over 7 bases. With 6 bases clipped from V and 7 bases from J, the junction kept 2 bases outside the gene matches. The germline gives CDR1 DFQATT, CDR2 SNEGSKA (reference sequence). This CDR3 has 10 amino acids. The CDR3 sequence is CSAGTVGYTF. CDR3 DNA sequence: TGCAGTGCCGGGACAGTTGGCTACACCTTC.

The chain carries TRBV6-5 and TRBJ2-3, with 7 bases aligning to TRBD1. Trimming took 3 bases from V and 6 from J; bases not matched to a gene: 6. Germline V lookup: CDR1 MNHEY, CDR2 SVGAGI. The CDR3 is 14 residues long. The CDR3: CASSYKTGIDTQYF. CDR3 coding DNA: TGTGCCAGCAGTTATAAGACAGGGATCGATACGCAGTATTTT.

The V call is TRBV4-1, the J call TRBJ1-1, with D perhaps matching TRBD1 (5 bases). V lost 0 bases and J lost 4, with 21 bases in between. The length of the CDR3 is 18 residues. Germline V gene sequence: CDR1 MGHRA, CDR2 YSYEKL. Written as DNA, the CDR3 is TGCGCCAGCAGCCAAGATTTCCCCCAGGGCCGGTGGAGCACTGAAGCTTTCTTT. It translates to CASSQDFPQGRWSTEAFF.

This rearrangement joins TRBV7-9 to TRBJ1-2; the D gene is possibly TRBD1 (5 bases). Germline V gives CDR1 SEHNR, CDR2 FQNEAQ (reference sequence). The CDR3 is made up of 17 amino acids. With 4 bases removed from V and 3 bases from J, the gap between germline ends came to 21 bases. DNA of the CDR3: TGTGCCAGCAGCTACAGAGCGTTCACCCCGGGGGACTATGGCTACACCTTC. Its translation is CASSYRAFTPGDYGYTF.

CDR3 loop: CASSVGQRGGTGANVLTF. CDR3 sequence (DNA): TGTGCCAGCAGCGTAGGCCAGCGGGGGGGCACTGGGGCCAACGTCCTGACTTTC. The V and J genes are TRBV9 and TRBJ2-6, with 10 bases aligning to TRBD2. J lost 2 bases, V lost 0 bases, and 5 bases had no gene match. The germline gives CDR1 SGDLS, CDR2 YYNGEE. CDR3 size: 18 residues.

The J gene is TRBJ2-7, the V gene TRBV6-5; 10 positions agree with TRBD2. J was trimmed by 0 bases and V by 7 bases; bases with no gene match: 3. In germline, CDR1 is MNHEY, CDR2 SVGAGI. The CDR3 is made up of 14 amino acids. For the CDR3, the DNA is TGTGCCAGCACCCCTAGCGGGGGCTCCTACGAGCAGTACTTC. It specifies CASTPSGGSYEQYF.

The rearrangement joins TRBV9 to TRBJ1-2, with a possible D match to TRBD1 (5 bases). The CDR3 loop spans 17 amino acids. Germline loops: CDR1 SGDLS, CDR2 YYNGEE. The V gene lost 3 bases and the J gene lost 1 base, with 19 bases spanning the gap. The CDR3 DNA reads as TGTGCCAGCAGCGCCAGACGGGGGGTTGATTTTAACTATGGCTACACCTTC. Residues: CASSARRGVDFNYGYTF.

The V and J genes are TRBV12-5 and TRBJ2-7; TRBD1 is a possible D gene (6 bases). Trimming shortened V by 3 bases and J by 1 base, and 22 bases separated the two germline ends. From germline, CDR1 is LGHNT and CDR2 FRNRAP. CDR3 length: 18 amino acids. The CDR3 DNA reads TGTGCTAGTGGTTTCTTCCCTAAACACAGGGACCTTTCCTACGAGCAGTACTTC. Amino acids: CASGFFPKHRDLSYEQYF. Using reference TRBV12-5 and TRBJ2-7 for the parts outside the CDR3, the full variable domain is DARVTQTPRHKVTEMGQEVTMRCQPILGHNTVFWYRQTMMQGLELLAYFRNRAPLDDSGMPKDRFSAEMPDATLATLKIQPSEPRDSAVYFCASGFFPKHRDLSYEQYFGPGTRLTVT.

The chain links TRBV9 to TRBJ1-6, with D perhaps TRBD1 (5 bases). Germline CDR1 is SGDLS and CDR2 is YYNGEE. CDR3 length: 17 amino acids. Trimming removed 0 bases at V and 0 bases at J, with 10 bases between. The CDR3 is CASSVGQSSSYNSPLHF. The CDR3 DNA reads as TGTGCCAGCAGCGTAGGACAGTCGAGCTCCTATAATTCACCCCTCCACTTT.